This T cell receptor (beta chain) was recorded in a study of PD-1 blockade in classical Hodgkin lymphoma. The study, taken as a whole, reports: A reduction in baseline TCR diversity was reportedly seen in newly diagnosed patients relative to healthy donors. Those patients who began receiving nivolumab less than 1 year after ASCT had lower diversity, and they were excluded. Underlying causes for the observed repertoire differences were not defined, possibly disease activity or prior therapy.

The table came from immunoSEQ multiplex PCR; TCRdb's copy has only in-frame clones and leaves some out. The data show approximately 90,000 clones, 83% seen once. With regard to this clone: The antigen remains undetermined.

Described time point: cycle 4 day 1 (C4D1), after 6 weeks of nivolumab. The patients all showed relapse after autologous stem cell transplantation, while their brentuximab vedotin exposure varied. The CDR3 consists of 11 residues. The germline V gene has CDR1 MNHEY and CDR2 SVGAGI. V lost 5 bases and J 6 bases, leaving 8 bases between the germline ends. The material was peripheral blood mononuclear cells (PBMCs), obtained before the fourth cycle of nivolumab. The source of this sequence is a human donor with classical Hodgkin lymphoma. The chain recombines TRBV6-5 with TRBJ2-7, with a tentative D call TRBD1 (6 bases). DNA of the CDR3: TGTGCCAGCAGTGGCAGGGGCGAGCAGTACTTC. This codes for CASSGRGEQYF.